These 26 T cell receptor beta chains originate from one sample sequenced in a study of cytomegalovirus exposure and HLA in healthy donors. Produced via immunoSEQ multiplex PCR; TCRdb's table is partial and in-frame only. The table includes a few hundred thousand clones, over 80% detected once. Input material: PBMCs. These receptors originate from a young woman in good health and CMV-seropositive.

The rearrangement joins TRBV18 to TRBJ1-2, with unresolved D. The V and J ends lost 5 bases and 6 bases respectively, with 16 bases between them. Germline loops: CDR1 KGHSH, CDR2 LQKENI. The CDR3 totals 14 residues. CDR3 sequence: CASSVTTGSDGYTF. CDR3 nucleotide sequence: TGTGCCAGCTCAGTTACGACTGGGAGTGATGGCTACACCTTC.

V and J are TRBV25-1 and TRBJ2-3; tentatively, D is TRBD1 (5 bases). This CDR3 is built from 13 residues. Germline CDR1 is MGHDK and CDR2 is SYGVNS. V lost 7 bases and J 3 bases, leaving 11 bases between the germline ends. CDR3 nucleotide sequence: TGTGCCAGCACCATAAGGGGTACAGATACGCAGTATTTT. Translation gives CASTIRGTDTQYF.

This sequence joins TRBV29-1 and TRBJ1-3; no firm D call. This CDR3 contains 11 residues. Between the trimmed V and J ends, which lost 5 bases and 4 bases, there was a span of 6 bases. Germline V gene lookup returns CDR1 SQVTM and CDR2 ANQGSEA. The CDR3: CSVLGGNTIYF. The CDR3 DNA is TGCAGCGTTTTAGGGGGAAACACCATATATTTT.

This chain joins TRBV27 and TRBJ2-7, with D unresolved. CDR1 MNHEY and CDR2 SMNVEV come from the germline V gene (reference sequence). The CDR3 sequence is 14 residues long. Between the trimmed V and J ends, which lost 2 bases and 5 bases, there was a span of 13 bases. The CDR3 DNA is TGTGCCAGCAGTTTACGGGCTTCGAACCACGAGCAGTACTTC. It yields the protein CASSLRASNHEQYF.

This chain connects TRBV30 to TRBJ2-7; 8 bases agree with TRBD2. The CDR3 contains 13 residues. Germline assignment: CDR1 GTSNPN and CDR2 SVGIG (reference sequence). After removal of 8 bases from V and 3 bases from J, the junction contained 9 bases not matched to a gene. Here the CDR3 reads CAGSGSYRYEQYF. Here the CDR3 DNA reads TGTGCCGGAAGCGGGAGTTATCGCTACGAGCAGTACTTC. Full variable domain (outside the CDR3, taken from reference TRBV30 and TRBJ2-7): SQTIHQWPATLVQPVGSPLSLECTVEGTSNPNLYWYRQAAGRGLQLLFYSVGIGQISSEVPQNLSASRPQDRQFILSSKKLLLSDSGFYLCAGSGSYRYEQYFGPGTRLTVT.

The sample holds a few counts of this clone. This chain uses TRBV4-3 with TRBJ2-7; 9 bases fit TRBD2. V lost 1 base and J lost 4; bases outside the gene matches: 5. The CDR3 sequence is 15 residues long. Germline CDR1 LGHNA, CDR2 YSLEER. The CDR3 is CASSQGVAGAYEQYF. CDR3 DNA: TGCGCCAGCAGCCAAGGGGTAGCGGGAGCATACGAGCAGTACTTC.

The DNA of the CDR3 is TGTGCCAGTAGTATAGGAGGGGGTAGCTCCTACAATGAGCAGTTCTTC. It specifies CASSIGGGSSYNEQFF. This rearrangement joins TRBV19 to TRBJ2-1; a possible D gene is TRBD1 (6 bases). Per germline, CDR1 LNHDA and CDR2 SQIVND (reference sequence). The CDR3 is 16 residues long. V was clipped by 1 base and J by 0 bases, with 10 bases between them.

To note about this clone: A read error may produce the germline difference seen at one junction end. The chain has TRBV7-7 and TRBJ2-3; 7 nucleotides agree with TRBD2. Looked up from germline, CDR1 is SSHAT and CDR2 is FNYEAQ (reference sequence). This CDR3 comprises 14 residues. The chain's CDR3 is CASSRRGRGDTQYF. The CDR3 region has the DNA TGTGCTAGCAGCCGCCGAGGGAGGGGTGATACGCAGTATTTT.

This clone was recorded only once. In nucleotides, the CDR3 is TGCGCCAGCAGCTCGACCTACAGGGGTAACACCATATATTTT. The encoded protein is CASSSTYRGNTIYF. The chain is built from TRBV5-1 and TRBJ1-3, with 7 bases aligning to TRBD1. Germline-derived CDR1 and CDR2 are SGHRS and YFSETQ. Trimming took 3 bases from V and 7 from J; bases not matched to a gene: 7. The CDR3 covers 14 residues.

The CDR3 region has the DNA TGTGCCAGCAGCTTGGCCTCCCAGGGGCGGGCTGAAGCTTTCTTT. This codes for CASSLASQGRAEAFF. The chain couples TRBV5-4 to TRBJ1-1; maybe TRBD1 (6 bases). The CDR3 length is 15 residues. The ends were cut back, 0 bases at V and 6 bases at J, with 15 bases in the middle. CDR1 and CDR2 (germline): SGHNT, YYREEE (reference sequence).

CDR3 loop: CAWSQGARDTQYF. CDR3 bases: TGTGCCTGGAGTCAGGGGGCTCGGGATACGCAGTATTTT. The V call is TRBV30, the J call TRBJ2-3, with 8 bases aligning to TRBD1. The junction had 4 bases not matched to a gene; V was cut back by 2 bases and J by 6 bases. The CDR3 covers 13 residues. Per the germline V gene, CDR1 is GTSNPN and CDR2 is SVGIG (reference sequence).

CDR3: CASSLDGGTSLEQYF. The CDR3 nucleotides read TGCGCCAGCAGCTTGGATGGCGGGACTAGCCTCGAGCAGTACTTC. This rearrangement joins TRBV5-1 to TRBJ2-7; 9 bases are a match to TRBD2. This CDR3 region has 15 residues. J gave up 6 bases and V 0 bases, and 7 bases lay outside the gene matches. Germline V gives CDR1 SGHRS, CDR2 YFSETQ. The full variable domain, its missing parts supplied by reference TRBV5-1 and TRBJ2-7, is KAGVTQTPRYLIKTRGQQVTLSCSPISGHRSVSWYQQTPGQGLQFLFEYFSETQRNKGNFPGRFSGRQFSNSRSEMNVSTLELGDSALYLCASSLDGGTSLEQYFGPGTRLTVT.

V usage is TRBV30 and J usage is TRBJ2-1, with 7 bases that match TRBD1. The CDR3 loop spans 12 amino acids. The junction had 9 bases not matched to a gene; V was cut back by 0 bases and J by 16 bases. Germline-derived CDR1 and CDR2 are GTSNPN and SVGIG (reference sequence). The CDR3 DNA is TGTGCCTGGAGTGTACCAAGGACAGGTAGTTTCTTC. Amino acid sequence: CAWSVPRTGSFF.

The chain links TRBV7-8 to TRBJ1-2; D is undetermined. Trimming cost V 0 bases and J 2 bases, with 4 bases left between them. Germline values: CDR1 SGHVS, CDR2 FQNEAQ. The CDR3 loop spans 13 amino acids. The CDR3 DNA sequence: TGTGCCAGCAGCTTAGCCACCAACTATGGCTACACCTTC. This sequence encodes CASSLATNYGYTF.

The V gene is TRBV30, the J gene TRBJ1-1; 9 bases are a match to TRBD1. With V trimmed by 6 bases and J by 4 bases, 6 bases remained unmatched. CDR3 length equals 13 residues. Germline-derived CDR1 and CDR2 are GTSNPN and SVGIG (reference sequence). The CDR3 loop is CACLQGAGTEAFF. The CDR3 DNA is TGTGCCTGCTTACAGGGGGCTGGCACTGAAGCTTTCTTT.

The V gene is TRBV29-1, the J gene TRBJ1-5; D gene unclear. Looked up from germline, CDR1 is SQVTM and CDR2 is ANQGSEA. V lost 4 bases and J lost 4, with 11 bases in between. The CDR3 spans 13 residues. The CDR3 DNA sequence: TGCAGCGTTGTCTTGGGGAGTAATCAGCCCCAGCATTTT. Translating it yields CSVVLGSNQPQHF.

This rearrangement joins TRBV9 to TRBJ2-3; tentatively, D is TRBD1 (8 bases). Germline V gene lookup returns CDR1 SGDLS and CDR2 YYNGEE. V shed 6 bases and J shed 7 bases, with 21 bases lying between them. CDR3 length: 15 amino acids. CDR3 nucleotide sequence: TGTGCCAGCACCGCAGGGGGCGGGAGTGGAAATACGCAGTATTTT. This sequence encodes CASTAGGGSGNTQYF.

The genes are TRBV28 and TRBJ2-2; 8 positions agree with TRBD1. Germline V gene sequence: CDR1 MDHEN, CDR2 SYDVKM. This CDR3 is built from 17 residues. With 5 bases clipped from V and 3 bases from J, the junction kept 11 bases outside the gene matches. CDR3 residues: CASSPRRQGIYTGELFF. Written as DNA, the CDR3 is TGTGCCAGCAGTCCCCGGAGACAGGGGATTTACACCGGGGAGCTGTTTTTT.

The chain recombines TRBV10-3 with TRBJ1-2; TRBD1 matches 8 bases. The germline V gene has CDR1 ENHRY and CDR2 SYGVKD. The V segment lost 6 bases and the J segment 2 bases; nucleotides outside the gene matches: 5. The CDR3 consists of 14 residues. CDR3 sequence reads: CAIRQGAGNYGYTF. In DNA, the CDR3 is TGTGCCATCAGGCAGGGGGCTGGCAACTATGGCTACACCTTC.

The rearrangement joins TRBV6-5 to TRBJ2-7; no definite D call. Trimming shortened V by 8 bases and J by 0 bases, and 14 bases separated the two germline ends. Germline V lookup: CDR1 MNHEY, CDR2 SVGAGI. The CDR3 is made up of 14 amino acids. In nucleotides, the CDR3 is TGTGCCAGCTCCTTCACCAGGAGCTCCTACGAGCAGTACTTC. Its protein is CASSFTRSSYEQYF.

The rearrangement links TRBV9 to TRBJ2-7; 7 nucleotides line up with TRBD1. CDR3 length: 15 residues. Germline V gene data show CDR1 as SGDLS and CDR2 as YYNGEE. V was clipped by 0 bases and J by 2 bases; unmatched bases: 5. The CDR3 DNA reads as TGTGCCAGCAGCGTAGGACAGGGAAGGGCCTACGAGCAGTACTTC. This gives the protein CASSVGQGRAYEQYF.

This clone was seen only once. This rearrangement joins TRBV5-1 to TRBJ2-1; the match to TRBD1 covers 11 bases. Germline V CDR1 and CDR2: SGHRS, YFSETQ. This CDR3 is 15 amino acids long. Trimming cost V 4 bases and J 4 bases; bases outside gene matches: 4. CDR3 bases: TGCGCCAGCAGCCATGGGACAGGGGGATACAATGAGCAGTTCTTC. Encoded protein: CASSHGTGGYNEQFF.

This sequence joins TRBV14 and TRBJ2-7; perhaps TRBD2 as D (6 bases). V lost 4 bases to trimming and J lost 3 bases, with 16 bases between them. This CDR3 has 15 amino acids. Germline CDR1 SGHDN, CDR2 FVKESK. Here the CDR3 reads CASSRSGPLFYEQYF. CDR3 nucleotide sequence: TGTGCCAGCAGCCGTAGCGGTCCTCTTTTCTACGAGCAGTACTTC.

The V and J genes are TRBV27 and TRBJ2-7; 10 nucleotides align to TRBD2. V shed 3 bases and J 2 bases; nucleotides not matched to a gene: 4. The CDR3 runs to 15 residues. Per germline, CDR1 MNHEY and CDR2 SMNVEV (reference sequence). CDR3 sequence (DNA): TGTGCCAGCAGTTTTAGTCTAGCGGGGGCCTACGAGCAGTACTTC. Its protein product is CASSFSLAGAYEQYF.

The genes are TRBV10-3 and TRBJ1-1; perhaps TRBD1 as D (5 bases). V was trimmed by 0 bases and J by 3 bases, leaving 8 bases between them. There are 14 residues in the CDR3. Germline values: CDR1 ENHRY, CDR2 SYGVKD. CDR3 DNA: TGTGCCATCAGTGAGTCTAGGGACTACACTGAAGCTTTCTTT. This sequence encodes CAISESRDYTEAFF.

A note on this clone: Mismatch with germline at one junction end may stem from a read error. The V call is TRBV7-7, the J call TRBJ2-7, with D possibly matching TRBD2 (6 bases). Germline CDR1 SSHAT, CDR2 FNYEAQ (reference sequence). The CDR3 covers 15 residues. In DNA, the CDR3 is TGTGCTAGCAGCTTAGAAGTGGGAGGTTCCTACGAGCAGTACTTC. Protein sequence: CASSLEVGGSYEQYF.